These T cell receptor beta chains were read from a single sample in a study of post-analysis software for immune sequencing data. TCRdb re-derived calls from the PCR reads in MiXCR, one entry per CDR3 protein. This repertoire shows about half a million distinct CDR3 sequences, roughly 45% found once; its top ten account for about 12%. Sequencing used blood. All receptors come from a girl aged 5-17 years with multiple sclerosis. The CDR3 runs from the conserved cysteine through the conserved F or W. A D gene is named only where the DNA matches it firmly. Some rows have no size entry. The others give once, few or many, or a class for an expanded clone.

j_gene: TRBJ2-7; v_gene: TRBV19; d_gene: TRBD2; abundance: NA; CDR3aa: CASSMRLAGDYEQYF; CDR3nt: TGTGCCAGTAGTATGAGACTAGCGGGAGACTACGAGCAGTACTTC
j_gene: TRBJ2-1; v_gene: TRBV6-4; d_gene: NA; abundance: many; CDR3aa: CASSDSTTTTDEQFF; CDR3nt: TGTGCCAGCAGTGACTCTACTACAACTACAGATGAGCAGTTCTTC
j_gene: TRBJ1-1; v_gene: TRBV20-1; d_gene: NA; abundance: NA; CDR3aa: CSARALRAFF; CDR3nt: TGCAGTGCTAGAGCCTTGCGAGCTTTCTTT
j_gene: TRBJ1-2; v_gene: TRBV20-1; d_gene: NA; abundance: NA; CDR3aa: CSASDTSYGYTF; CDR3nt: TGCAGTGCTAGCGACACCAGCTATGGCTACACCTTC
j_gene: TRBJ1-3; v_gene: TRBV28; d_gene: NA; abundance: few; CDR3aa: CASLWAGSNTIYF; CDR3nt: TGTGCCAGCTTGTGGGCAGGGTCCAACACCATATATTTT
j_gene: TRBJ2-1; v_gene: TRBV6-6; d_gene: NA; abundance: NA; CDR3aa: CASTKSTGYNAQFF; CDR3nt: TGTGCCAGCACCAAATCTACAGGTTACAATGCGCAGTTCTTC
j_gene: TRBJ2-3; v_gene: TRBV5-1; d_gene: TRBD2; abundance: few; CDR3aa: CASSLVSGSGTDTQYF; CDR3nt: TGCGCCAGCAGCTTGGTTAGCGGGAGCGGGACAGATACGCAGTATTTT
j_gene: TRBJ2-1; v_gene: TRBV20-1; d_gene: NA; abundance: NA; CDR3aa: CSARGRAGNNEQFF; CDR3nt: TGCAGTGCGAGGGGGAGGGCCGGCAACAATGAGCAGTTCTTC
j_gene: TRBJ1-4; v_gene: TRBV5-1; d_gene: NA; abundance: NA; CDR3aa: CASTRDANEKLFF; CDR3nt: TGCGCCAGTACCCGGGACGCGAATGAAAAACTGTTTTTT
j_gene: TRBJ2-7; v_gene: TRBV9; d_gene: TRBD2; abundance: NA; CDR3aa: CVSLAGGVDEQYF; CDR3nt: TGTGTCAGCTTAGCGGGAGGGGTCGACGAGCAGTACTTC
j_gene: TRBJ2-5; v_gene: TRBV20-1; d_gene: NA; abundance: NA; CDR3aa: CSAPSSAQETQYF; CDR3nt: TGCAGTGCTCCATCTAGCGCACAAGAGACCCAGTACTTC
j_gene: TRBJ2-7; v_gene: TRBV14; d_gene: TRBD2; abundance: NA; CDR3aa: CASSQELGLASEQYF; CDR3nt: TGTGCCAGCAGCCAAGAATTAGGACTAGCCTCCGAGCAGTACTTC
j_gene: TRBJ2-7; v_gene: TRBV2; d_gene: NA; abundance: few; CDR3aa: CASSARTPLYEQYF; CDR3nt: TGTGCCAGCAGTGCCAGGACACCCTTATACGAGCAGTACTTC
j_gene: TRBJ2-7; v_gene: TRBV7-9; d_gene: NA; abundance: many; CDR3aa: CASSGRGYEQYF; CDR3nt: TGTGCCAGCAGCGGTAGGGGCTACGAGCAGTACTTC
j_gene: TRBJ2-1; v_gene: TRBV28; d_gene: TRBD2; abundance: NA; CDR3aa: CASVNRGGRREQFF; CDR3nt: TGTGCCAGCGTAAACCGGGGCGGGAGAAGGGAGCAGTTCTTC
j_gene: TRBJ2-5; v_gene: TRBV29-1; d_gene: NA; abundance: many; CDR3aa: CSVHQGAHQETQYF; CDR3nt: TGCAGCGTTCATCAGGGCGCCCACCAAGAGACCCAGTACTTC
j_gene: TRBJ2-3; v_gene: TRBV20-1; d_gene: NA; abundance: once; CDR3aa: CSAVRGTQYF; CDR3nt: TGCAGTGCTGTGCGTGGTACGCAGTATTTT
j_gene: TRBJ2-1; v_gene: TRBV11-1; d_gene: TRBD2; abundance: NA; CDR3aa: CASSLPASGGDEQFF; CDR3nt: TGTGCCAGCAGCTTACCGGCTAGCGGGGGGGATGAGCAGTTCTTC
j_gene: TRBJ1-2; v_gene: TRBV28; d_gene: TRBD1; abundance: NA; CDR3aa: CASSSYRTGDNYGYTF; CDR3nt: TGTGCCAGCAGTTCGTACCGGACAGGAGATAACTATGGCTACACCTTC
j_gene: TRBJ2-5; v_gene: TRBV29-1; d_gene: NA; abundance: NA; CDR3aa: CSGDPHGETQYF; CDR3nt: TGCAGCGGGGACCCCCACGGGGAGACCCAGTACTTC
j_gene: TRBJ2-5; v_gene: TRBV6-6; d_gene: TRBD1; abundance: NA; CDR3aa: CASRTGQGLTQYF; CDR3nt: TGTGCCAGCAGGACGGGACAGGGGTTGACCCAGTACTTC
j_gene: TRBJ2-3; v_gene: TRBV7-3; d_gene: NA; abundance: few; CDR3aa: CASSLRGLGSTDTQYF; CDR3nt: TGTGCCAGCAGCTTAAGAGGGTTAGGCAGCACAGATACGCAGTATTTT
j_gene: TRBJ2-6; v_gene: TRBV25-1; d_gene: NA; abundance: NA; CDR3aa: CASSPVGGESGANVLTF; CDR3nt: TGTGCCAGCAGTCCCGTCGGGGGAGAGTCTGGGGCCAACGTCCTGACTTTC
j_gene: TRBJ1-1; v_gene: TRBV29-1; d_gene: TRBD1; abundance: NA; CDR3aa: CSVMRDRAPNTEAFF; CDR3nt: TGCAGCGTTATGAGGGACAGGGCGCCGAACACTGAAGCTTTCTTT
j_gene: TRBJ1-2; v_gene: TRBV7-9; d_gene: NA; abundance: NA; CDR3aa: CASSLAHVVTIGYTF; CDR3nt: TGTGCCAGCAGCTTAGCGCATGTGGTTACCATTGGCTACACCTTC
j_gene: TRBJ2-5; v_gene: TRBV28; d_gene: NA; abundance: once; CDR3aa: CASSLFSKGMGETQYF; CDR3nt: TGTGCCAGCAGTTTGTTTAGTAAGGGCATGGGAGAGACCCAGTACTTC
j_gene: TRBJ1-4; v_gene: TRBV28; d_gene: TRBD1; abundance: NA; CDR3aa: CASRPHRGAWTNVKLFF; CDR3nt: TGTGCCAGCCGCCCTCACAGGGGGGCTTGGACTAATGTAAAACTGTTTTTT
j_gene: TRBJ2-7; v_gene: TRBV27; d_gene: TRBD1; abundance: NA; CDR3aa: CASSTRQGAGEQYF; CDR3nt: TGTGCCAGCAGTACGCGTCAGGGGGCGGGCGAGCAGTACTTC
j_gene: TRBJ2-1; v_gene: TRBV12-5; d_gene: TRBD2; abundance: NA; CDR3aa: CASGSTRRAGASYNEQFF; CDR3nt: TGTGCTAGTGGTTCAACCCGACGAGCGGGAGCGTCCTACAATGAGCAGTTCTTC
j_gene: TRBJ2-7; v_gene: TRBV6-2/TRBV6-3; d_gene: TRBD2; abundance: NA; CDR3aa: CASRKPLAGDIDYEQYF; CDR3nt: TGTGCCAGCAGGAAACCTTTAGCGGGAGATATTGACTACGAGCAGTACTTC
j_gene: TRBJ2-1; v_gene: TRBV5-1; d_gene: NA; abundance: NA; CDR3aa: CASSGPGAPFNEQFF; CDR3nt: TGCGCCAGCAGCGGTCCGGGAGCCCCTTTCAATGAGCAGTTCTTC
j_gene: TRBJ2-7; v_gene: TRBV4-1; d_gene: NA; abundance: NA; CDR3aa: CASSRDDLYEQYF; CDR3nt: TGCGCCAGCAGCCGGGATGATCTCTACGAGCAGTACTTC
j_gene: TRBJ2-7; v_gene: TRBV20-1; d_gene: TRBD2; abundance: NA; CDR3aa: CSALEDSGGYEQYF; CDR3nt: TGCAGTGCCCTTGAAGATAGCGGGGGGTACGAGCAGTACTTC
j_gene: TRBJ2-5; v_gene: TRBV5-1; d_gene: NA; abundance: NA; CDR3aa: CASSFPPQETQYF; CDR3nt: TGCGCCAGCAGCTTTCCCCCCCAAGAGACCCAGTACTTC
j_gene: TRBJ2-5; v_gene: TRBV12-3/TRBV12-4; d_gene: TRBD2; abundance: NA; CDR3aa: CASSLRGVGRPSQETQYF; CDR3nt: TGTGCCAGCAGTTTACGGGGGGTGGGGAGGCCCAGCCAAGAGACCCAGTACTTC
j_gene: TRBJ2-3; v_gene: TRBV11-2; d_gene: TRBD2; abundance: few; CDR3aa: CASSLRRGGSTADTQYF; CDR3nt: TGTGCCAGCAGCTTAAGGCGGGGCGGGAGTACCGCAGATACGCAGTATTTT
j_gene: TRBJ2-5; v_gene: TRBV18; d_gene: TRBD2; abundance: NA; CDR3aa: CASSPPGLAKTQYF; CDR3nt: TGTGCCAGCTCCCCTCCGGGACTAGCGAAGACCCAGTACTTC
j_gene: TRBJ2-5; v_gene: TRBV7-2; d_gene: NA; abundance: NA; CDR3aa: CASSLGRGATQYF; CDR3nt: TGTGCCAGCAGCTTAGGCAGGGGTGCGACCCAGTACTTC
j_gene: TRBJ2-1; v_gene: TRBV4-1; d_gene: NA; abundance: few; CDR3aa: CASSQWSEGSREQFF; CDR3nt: TGCGCCAGCAGCCAGTGGTCAGAAGGGTCACGCGAGCAGTTCTTC
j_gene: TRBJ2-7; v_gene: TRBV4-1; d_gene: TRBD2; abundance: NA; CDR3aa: CASSQEPSGRTYEQYF; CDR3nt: TGCGCCAGCAGCCAAGAGCCCAGCGGGAGGACCTACGAGCAGTACTTC
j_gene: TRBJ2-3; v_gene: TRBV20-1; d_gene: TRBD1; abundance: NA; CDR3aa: CSARDLGQGSTDTQYF; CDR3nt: TGCAGTGCTAGAGATCTAGGACAGGGCAGCACAGATACGCAGTATTTT
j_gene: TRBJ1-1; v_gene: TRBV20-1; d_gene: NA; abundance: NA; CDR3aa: CSARNRWGGAFF; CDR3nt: TGCAGTGCTAGGAACAGGTGGGGTGGGGCTTTCTTT
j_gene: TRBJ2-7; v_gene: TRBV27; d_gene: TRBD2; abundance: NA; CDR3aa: CAGRAFTSGSYEQYF; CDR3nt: TGTGCCGGCAGAGCCTTCACTAGCGGCTCATACGAGCAGTACTTC
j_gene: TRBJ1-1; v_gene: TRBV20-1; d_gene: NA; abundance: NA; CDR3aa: CSARVRGEETEAFF; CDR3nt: TGCAGTGCTAGAGTCAGGGGTGAGGAAACTGAAGCTTTCTTT
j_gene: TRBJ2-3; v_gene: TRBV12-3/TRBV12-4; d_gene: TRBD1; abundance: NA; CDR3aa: CASSHDRGKTTDVQYF; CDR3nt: TGTGCCAGCAGCCACGACAGGGGGAAAACAACAGATGTGCAGTATTTT